The 12 T cell receptor beta chains reported below all come from one sample, sequenced in a study of identical twins (dated by TCRdb to the mid-2010s). The library was prepared using 5' RACE. The sequencing machine was an Illumina HiSeq 2000. TCRdb itself trimmed the public reads at Q25 with fastp, ran MiXCR and retained productive beta chains. All rows with the same CDR3 protein become a single entry with the most common DNA and genes. Counted in this sample were under 800,000 distinct CDR3 sequences; about 20% of them appeared once. The ten largest account for approximately 4.5% of the sample. This sample also appeared in a second study, on T cells expressing NK-cell markers.

The specimen sequenced was PBMCs. The source of these receptors is a young woman in good health.

The chain uses TRBV6-5 and TRBJ2-7, with a possible D match to TRBD2 (6 bases). This CDR3 is built from 15 residues. The V end lost 0 bases, the J end lost 4 bases, and 13 bases lay between the germline ends. Germline lookup yields CDR1 MNHEY and CDR2 SVGAGI. The CDR3 nucleotides read TGTGCCAGCAGTTACTCGTATCTGGGGACTTACGAGCAGTACTTC. This encodes CASSYSYLGTYEQYF.

This clonotype was recorded once. The chain carries TRBV9 and TRBJ1-2; D might be TRBD1 (6 bases). CDR1 is SGDLS, CDR2 YYNGEE, per germline. V was clipped by 7 bases and J by 6 bases, with 13 bases between them. The CDR3 length is 12 residues. This CDR3 is CASRTDRHGYTF. The CDR3 DNA sequence: TGTGCCAGCCGGACAGACCGACATGGCTACACCTTC.

This clonotype was detected many times. The chain's CDR3 is CASSRGLAGGQETQYF. CDR3 nucleotide sequence: TGTGCCAGCAGCCGCGGACTAGCGGGAGGCCAAGAGACCCAGTACTTC. The rearrangement links TRBV3-1 to TRBJ2-5; 14 nucleotides agree with TRBD2. Unmatched junction bases numbered 2, after V lost 4 bases and J lost 1 base. The V gene's germline CDR1 is LGHDT and CDR2 YNNKEL (reference sequence). CDR3 length: 16 residues.

This clonotype showed up just a few times. The chain is built from TRBV15 and TRBJ1-1, with a possible D match to TRBD1 (5 bases). CDR3 length equals 15 residues. The V end was cut by 4 bases, the J end by 0 bases, with 12 bases between. Germline CDR1 reads LNHNV; CDR2 reads YYDKDF (reference sequence). CDR3 coding DNA: TGTGCCACCAGCATTGACAGAAGCCTGAACACTGAAGCTTTCTTT. Encoded protein: CATSIDRSLNTEAFF.

The V gene is TRBV12-3 or TRBV12-4, the J gene TRBJ1-5, with D unresolved. The CDR3 totals 16 residues. The ends were cut back, 2 bases at V and 4 bases at J, with 15 bases in the middle. CDR3: CASSLTDRFPNQPQHF. DNA for the CDR3: TGTGCCAGCAGTTTAACGGACCGGTTCCCAAATCAGCCCCAGCATTTT.

The rearrangement links TRBV15 to TRBJ2-3; D is unresolved. V was shortened by 2 bases and J by 6 bases, with 12 bases between the two germline ends. This CDR3 region has 14 residues. Germline values: CDR1 LNHNV, CDR2 YYDKDF (reference sequence). The DNA of the CDR3 is TGTGCCACCAGCAGAAAGGACCCTTTGGATACGCAGTATTTT. Residues: CATSRKDPLDTQYF.

This clonotype has at least ten counts. The rearrangement uses TRBV6-6 and TRBJ1-1, with D unresolved. CDR3 length: 13 amino acids. CDR1 is MNHNY and CDR2 is SVGAGI in the germline V gene (reference sequence). Trimming stripped 6 bases from V and 6 bases from J, with 14 bases between. CDR3 loop: CASSHLSGAEAFF. The CDR3 DNA reads TGTGCCAGCAGCCATCTTAGTGGTGCTGAAGCTTTCTTT.

The V and J genes are TRBV5-6 and TRBJ2-7; D unresolved. Germline V gene sequence: CDR1 SGHDT, CDR2 YYEEEE. CDR3 length: 14 amino acids. V lost 9 bases to trimming and J lost 2 bases, with 18 bases between them. The CDR3, as DNA: TGTGCCATGGCCCCCGGGTATCGGCCCTACGAGCAGTACTTC. Translation: CAMAPGYRPYEQYF.

The chain has TRBV5-5 and TRBJ2-1; D gene ambiguous. Deletions cut 2 bases from V and 5 bases from J, with 14 bases between. Germline CDR1 and CDR2: SGHKS and YYEKEE (reference sequence). This CDR3 has 15 amino acids. This CDR3 is CASSFRDPRNNEQFF. The CDR3 DNA follows: TGTGCCAGCAGCTTCCGAGACCCGCGGAACAATGAGCAGTTCTTC.

The V gene is TRBV2, the J gene TRBJ2-5, with 8 bases lining up with TRBD1. The CDR3 is made up of 11 amino acids. Trimming took 4 bases from V and 10 from J; bases not matched to a gene: 2. Per germline, CDR1 SNHLY and CDR2 FYNNEI. CDR3 DNA: TGTGCCAGCAGTGGGACAGGGCACCAGTACTTC. Its protein is CASSGTGHQYF.

The chain joins TRBV18 to TRBJ1-5; 7 bases agree with TRBD1. V lost 3 bases, J lost 0 bases, and 5 bases stayed unmatched. CDR1 and CDR2 from the germline V gene are KGHSH and LQKENI. The CDR3 extends over 16 amino acids. In nucleotides, the CDR3 is TGTGCCAGCTCACCGCCGGGACAGACTAGCAATCAGCCCCAGCATTTT. It encodes CASSPPGQTSNQPQHF.

J is TRBJ2-3 and V is TRBV7-2; 7 bases are shared with TRBD1. This CDR3 comprises 13 residues. Germline trimming cut 2 bases from V and 11 bases from J; bases unmatched to any gene: 7. In germline, CDR1 is SGHTA, CDR2 FQGNSA. CDR3 in amino acids: CASSLSAGQVQYF. As DNA, the CDR3 is TGTGCCAGCAGCTTATCCGCCGGACAGGTGCAGTATTTT.